The TCR beta chain under discussion was sequenced for a study of post-analysis software for immune sequencing data. In the study overall: Multiple sclerosis in the patients followed relapsing-remitting, secondary progressive and progressive-relapsing courses.

Built from TCR beta cDNA, the libraries had unique molecular identifiers in them. It was from about 1 to 10 million T cells that 450,000 to 550,000 cDNA molecules came. TCRdb used MiXCR to reprocess the PCR reads, holding one entry per CDR3 protein. Of hundreds of thousands of distinct CDR3 sequences detected, 25% to 30% appear once; the ten largest clones hold 0.56%. Comments on this clonotype: Its antigen remains unknown.

Study findings and constraints: Multiple sclerosis patients had significantly lower normalized Chao1 diversity than controls. Co-batched samples clustered tightly together by F measure. Five or six TRBV segments were more frequent in patients than controls; TRBV5-6, TRBV5-1 and TRBV20-1 belonged to this group.

This CDR3 region has 15 residues. The trim removed 0 bases at V and 8 bases at J, leaving 7 bases unmatched. Germline V gives CDR1 LGHNA, CDR2 YSLEER. Sequencing used blood. This sequence originates from a girl aged 10 to 17 with multiple sclerosis. The V call is TRBV4-3, the J call TRBJ2-3, with 8 bases fitting TRBD1. The CDR3 nucleotides are TGCGCCAGCAGCCAAGACCAGGGGGCGTTTGTTACGCAGTATTTT. Its protein product is CASSQDQGAFVTQYF.